Following are 27 T cell receptor beta chains from one sample sequenced in a study of blood T cell repertoires in COVID-19 (dated by TCRdb to the early 2020s). The protocol used for the library was the immunoSEQ multiplex PCR assay. As stored in TCRdb, this immuneACCESS dataset retains in-frame rearrangements with V and J assigned. A fraction of the clones does not appear; measured against another copy, unresolved V genes explain less than half of the discrepancy, and the remainder lacks a known reason. Counted in this sample were some 260,000 clones; 79% of them appeared once. The top ten clonotypes cover roughly 4% of the sample. Sequencing input: peripheral blood. The receptors stem from a woman in her thirties or forties with active or convalescent COVID-19.

The chain links TRBV7-9 to TRBJ1-4; TRBD1 matches 9 bases. The CDR3 loop spans 16 amino acids. Germline lookup yields CDR1 SEHNR and CDR2 FQNEAQ (reference sequence). V dropped 1 base and J dropped 8; count of bases not matched to a gene: 8. The CDR3: CASSLVSGQGREKLFF. The CDR3 DNA follows: TGTGCCAGCAGCTTAGTATCTGGACAGGGGAGGGAAAAACTGTTTTTT.

This clone came up once. The chain links TRBV6-6 to TRBJ1-2; D gene unclear. CDR3 length: 15 residues. The germline V and J ends were trimmed by 2 bases and 8 bases, with 18 bases remaining between them. From germline, CDR1 is MNHNY and CDR2 SVGAGI (reference sequence). For the CDR3, the DNA is TGTGCCAGCAGTTACGACGGCAGGTTTAAAGGCGGCTACACCTTC. Protein sequence: CASSYDGRFKGGYTF.

The table lists this clone with a count of one. V is TRBV4-2 and J is TRBJ1-6; possibly TRBD1 for D (6 bases). V was pared by 6 bases and J by 1 base, with 16 bases between. Germline-derived CDR1 and CDR2 are LGHNA and YNFKEQ. The CDR3 covers 17 residues. CDR3 region: CASSRAGGASYNSPLHF. In nucleotides, the CDR3 is TGTGCCAGCAGTCGGGCGGGGGGCGCTTCCTATAATTCACCCCTCCACTTT.

This clone was counted a single time. The genes are TRBV9 and TRBJ1-3; maybe TRBD1 (6 bases). Germline CDR1 is SGDLS and CDR2 is YYNGEE. The CDR3 is 14 residues long. V was clipped by 3 bases and J by 4 bases, with 11 bases between them. In DNA, the CDR3 is TGTGCCAGCAGCGCTACAGGGCGAGGAAACACCATATATTTT. Translating it yields CASSATGRGNTIYF. Complete variable domain (other parts from reference TRBV9 and TRBJ1-3): DSGVTQTPKHLITATGQRVTLRCSPRSGDLSVYWYQQSLDQGLQFLIQYYNGEERAKGNILERFSAQQFPDLHSELNLSSLELGDSALYFCASSATGRGNTIYFGEGSWLTVV.

This chain links TRBV5-1 with TRBJ2-4, with TRBD2 matching over 8 bases. CDR1 is SGHRS, CDR2 YFSETQ, per germline. The CDR3 spans 16 residues. Trimming at V came to 0 bases and at J to 2 bases, leaving 4 bases not matched to a gene. The CDR3: CASSLGSGAPKNIQYF. CDR3 nucleotide sequence: TGCGCCAGCAGCTTGGGTAGCGGGGCTCCCAAAAACATTCAGTACTTC.

This chain uses TRBV28 with TRBJ2-5, with D possibly TRBD1 on 6 matching bases. Germline assignment: CDR1 MDHEN and CDR2 SYDVKM. Trimming removed 6 bases at V and 1 base at J, with 15 bases between. The CDR3 sequence is 15 residues long. The chain's CDR3 is CASRRTAIPQETQYF. The CDR3 nucleotides read TGTGCCAGCAGGCGGACAGCGATTCCCCAAGAGACCCAGTACTTC.

The chain carries TRBV3-1 (or the pseudogene TRBV3-2) and TRBJ2-5; 16 nucleotides agree with TRBD2. Germline values: CDR1 LGHDT, CDR2 YNNKEL (reference sequence). The V gene end was trimmed by 4 bases and the J gene end by 4 bases; junction bases not matched to a gene: 6. The CDR3 length is 17 residues. This chain's CDR3 is CASSPGLAGGLPETQYF. DNA for the CDR3: TGTGCCAGCAGCCCGGGACTAGCGGGGGGGCTCCCAGAGACCCAGTACTTC.

The chain joins TRBV18 to TRBJ1-4, with 8 positions matching TRBD1. This CDR3 contains 16 residues. The germline V gene encodes CDR1 KGHSH and CDR2 LQKENI. The V segment lost 2 bases and the J segment 10 bases; nucleotides outside the gene matches: 12. The DNA for the CDR3 is TGTGCCAGCTCACCATCGACAGGGGTTGGGACTACAAAACTGTTTTTT. This translates into CASSPSTGVGTTKLFF.

This clone has just a few counts. The chain combines TRBV30 with TRBJ1-2, with D possibly TRBD1 on 6 matching bases. Germline-derived CDR1 and CDR2 are GTSNPN and SVGIG (reference sequence). The V end was cut by 2 bases, the J end by 14 bases, with 15 bases between. The CDR3 consists of 11 residues. The CDR3 loop reads CAWSLTTGRTF. The DNA for the CDR3 is TGTGCCTGGAGTTTGACGACAGGACGGACCTTC.

This CDR3 reads CASRVVAGTYNEQFF. In DNA form, the CDR3 reads TGTGCCAGCAGGGTGGTAGCGGGGACGTACAATGAGCAGTTCTTC. The J gene is TRBJ2-1, the V gene TRBV2; TRBD2 aligns across 8 bases. The CDR3 runs to 15 residues. Trimming took 6 bases from V and 4 from J; bases not matched to a gene: 8. Germline loops: CDR1 SNHLY, CDR2 FYNNEI.

This clone was detected only a few times. The same CDR3 is also encoded by other DNA sequences in this sample. The rearrangement uses TRBV3-1 (or the pseudogene TRBV3-2) and TRBJ2-1, with 10 bases that match TRBD2. Germline CDR1 and CDR2: LGHDT and YNNKEL (reference sequence). V dropped 1 base and J dropped 7; count of bases not matched to a gene: 4. The CDR3 totals 15 residues. Here the CDR3 DNA reads TGTGCCAGCAGCCAAGCCAGCGGGGGGGGTAATGAGCAGTTCTTC. Amino acid sequence: CASSQASGGGNEQFF.

The CDR3 here is CASSFEQWSPPQHF. CDR3 bases: TGTGCCAGCAGCTTCGAACAGTGGTCCCCTCCCCAGCATTTT. V gene TRBV5-5 combines with J gene TRBJ1-5; D gene unclear. In germline, CDR1 is SGHKS, CDR2 YYEKEE (reference sequence). V lost 2 bases and J lost 10, with 16 bases in between. CDR3 length equals 14 residues.

The rearrangement uses TRBV5-1 and TRBJ1-4; unclear D gene. The V gene lost 7 bases and the J gene lost 3 bases, with 13 bases spanning the gap. Germline CDR1 reads SGHRS; CDR2 reads YFSETQ. The CDR3 is 14 residues long. The CDR3 region has the DNA TGCGCCAGCGGCTCGGCGGGTGCTAATGAAAAACTGTTTTTT. Protein product: CASGSAGANEKLFF.

The chain links TRBV9 to TRBJ1-2, with D possibly being TRBD1 (5 bases). Germline-derived CDR1 and CDR2 are SGDLS and YYNGEE. CDR3 length equals 15 residues. V lost 3 bases, J lost 4 bases, and 16 bases lay in between. In DNA form, the CDR3 reads TGTGCCAGCAGCGCTGGGGGGGAAGGGAGCTATGGCTACACCTTC. As protein: CASSAGGEGSYGYTF.

J is TRBJ1-2 and V is TRBV7-3; 7 nucleotides align to TRBD1. Per the germline V gene, CDR1 is SGHTA and CDR2 is FQGTGA. The CDR3 runs to 15 residues. J gave up 4 bases and V 1 base, and 6 bases lay outside the gene matches. CDR3 in amino acids: CASSLNPGGSYGYTF. The CDR3 nucleotides read TGTGCCAGCAGCTTAAACCCAGGGGGAAGCTATGGCTACACCTTC.

The chain recombines TRBV19 with TRBJ2-7; 12 bases agree with TRBD1. Germline trimming cut 3 bases from V and 4 bases from J; bases unmatched to any gene: 4. The CDR3 is 15 residues long. Germline V gives CDR1 LNHDA, CDR2 SQIVND (reference sequence). The CDR3 DNA is TGTGCCAGTAGTATTTTGGGACAGGGGGCATACGAGCAGTACTTC. It codes for CASSILGQGAYEQYF.

V is TRBV10-3 and J is TRBJ2-2; 7 bases are shared with TRBD1. Germline-derived CDR1 and CDR2 are ENHRY and SYGVKD. V was clipped by 7 bases and J by 4 bases; unmatched bases: 3. The CDR3 is made up of 13 amino acids. The CDR3 DNA is TGTGCCATCAAGGGGGCGAGCACCGGGGAGCTGTTTTTT. This encodes CAIKGASTGELFF.

This chain joins TRBV28 and TRBJ2-3, with 8 positions matching TRBD2. CDR3 length equals 15 residues. CDR1 and CDR2 from the germline V gene are MDHEN and SYDVKM. Trimming removed 3 bases from V and 2 bases from J; junction bases left unmatched: 4. The DNA for the CDR3 is TGTGCCAGCAGTTTCTCAGCGGGGGCCACAGATACGCAGTATTTT. This codes for CASSFSAGATDTQYF. The whole variable domain, filled in from reference TRBV28 and TRBJ2-3, reads DVKVTQSSRYLVKRTGEKVFLECVQDMDHENMFWYRQDPGLGLRLIYFSYDVKMKEKGDIPEGYSVSREKKERFSLILESASTNQTSMYLCASSFSAGATDTQYFGPGTRLTVL.

This clone was found a few times. The V and J genes are TRBV6-5 and TRBJ1-5, with D maybe TRBD1 (5 bases). Per the germline V gene, CDR1 is MNHEY and CDR2 is SVGAGI. Trimming took 2 bases from V and 6 from J, leaving 11 bases between them. This CDR3 contains 14 residues. CDR3 nucleotide sequence: TGTGCCAGCAGTTACAGGGGCTCAGGTCAGCCCCAGCATTTT. Translation: CASSYRGSGQPQHF.

This rearrangement joins TRBV28 to TRBJ1-5; TRBD1 agrees at 8 bases. The CDR3 consists of 14 residues. The junction had 6 bases not matched to a gene; V was cut back by 4 bases and J by 7 bases. Germline lookup yields CDR1 MDHEN and CDR2 SYDVKM. This CDR3 reads CASSSQGARQPQHF. The CDR3 region has the DNA TGTGCCAGCAGTTCCCAGGGGGCACGGCAGCCCCAGCATTTT. The whole variable domain, remainder taken from reference TRBV28 and TRBJ1-5, is DVKVTQSSRYLVKRTGEKVFLECVQDMDHENMFWYRQDPGLGLRLIYFSYDVKMKEKGDIPEGYSVSREKKERFSLILESASTNQTSMYLCASSSQGARQPQHFGDGTRLSIL.

The rearrangement links TRBV7-3 to TRBJ2-2; 7 bases map to TRBD1. Per germline, CDR1 SGHTA and CDR2 FQGTGA. The CDR3 sequence is 21 residues long. V lost 3 bases, J lost 1 base, and 20 bases stayed unmatched. The CDR3 region has the DNA TGTGCCAGCAGCTTTGGGATCCCGGGACAGAGCCGAGGATTGAACACCGGGGAGCTGTTTTTT. Its protein is CASSFGIPGQSRGLNTGELFF.

J is TRBJ1-5 and V is TRBV4-1; a possible D gene is TRBD1 (5 bases). The germline gives CDR1 MGHRA, CDR2 YSYEKL. The V end lost 4 bases, the J end lost 0 bases, and 10 bases lay between the germline ends. This CDR3 has 15 residues. The CDR3 region has the DNA TGCGCCAGCAGCCCAATGGGACTTAGCAATCAGCCCCAGCATTTT. It yields the protein CASSPMGLSNQPQHF.

This clone was detected only once. V usage is TRBV7-9 and J usage is TRBJ2-7; 12 positions match TRBD1. CDR3 length: 14 residues. Germline V gene sequence: CDR1 SEHNR, CDR2 FQNEAQ (reference sequence). V dropped 4 bases and J dropped 5; count of bases not matched to a gene: 3. The CDR3 loop is CASSSGTGGNEQYF. In DNA form, the CDR3 reads TGTGCCAGCAGCTCAGGGACAGGGGGCAACGAGCAGTACTTC. The full variable domain, completed using reference TRBV7-9 and TRBJ2-7, is DTGVSQNPRHKITKRGQNVTFRCDPISEHNRLYWYRQTLGQGPEFLTYFQNEAQLEKSRLLSDRFSAERPKGSFSTLEIQRTEQGDSAMYLCASSSGTGGNEQYFGPGTRLTVT.

The genes are TRBV29-1 and TRBJ2-2, with a weak D call TRBD1 (6 bases). The CDR3 is 13 amino acids. CDR1 SQVTM and CDR2 ANQGSEA come from the germline V gene. V was trimmed by 6 bases and J by 4 bases, leaving 12 bases between them. The CDR3 reads CSVQGSGTGELFF. CDR3 DNA: TGCAGCGTCCAGGGGTCCGGCACCGGGGAGCTGTTTTTT.

This chain links TRBV30 with TRBJ2-7, with D perhaps matching TRBD1 (6 bases). CDR1 GTSNPN and CDR2 SVGIG come from the germline V gene (reference sequence). V dropped 5 bases and J dropped 3 bases, with 8 bases sitting between them. The CDR3 has 11 residues. The CDR3 sequence is CAWGGSYEQYF. Written as DNA, the CDR3 is TGTGCCTGGGGGGGCAGCTACGAGCAGTACTTC.

This clone has a single count. V usage is TRBV5-5 and J usage is TRBJ1-2; TRBD1 aligns across 11 bases. The CDR3 has 16 amino acids. After removal of 0 bases from V and 8 bases from J, the junction contained 9 bases not matched to a gene. CDR1 and CDR2 (germline): SGHKS, YYEKEE (reference sequence). For the CDR3, the DNA is TGTGCCAGCAGCTTGGCCTTTGGACAGGGGGCTTGGGGCTACACCTTC. It translates to CASSLAFGQGAWGYTF.

The chain links TRBV24-1 to TRBJ1-1; D is possibly TRBD1 (5 bases). CDR1 KGHDR and CDR2 SFDVKD come from the germline V gene. The ends were cut back, 3 bases at V and 11 bases at J, with 12 bases in the middle. The CDR3 extends over 12 amino acids. Here the CDR3 DNA reads TGTGCCACCAGTGATACTAAAGGGGCGGCTTTCTTT. As protein: CATSDTKGAAFF.